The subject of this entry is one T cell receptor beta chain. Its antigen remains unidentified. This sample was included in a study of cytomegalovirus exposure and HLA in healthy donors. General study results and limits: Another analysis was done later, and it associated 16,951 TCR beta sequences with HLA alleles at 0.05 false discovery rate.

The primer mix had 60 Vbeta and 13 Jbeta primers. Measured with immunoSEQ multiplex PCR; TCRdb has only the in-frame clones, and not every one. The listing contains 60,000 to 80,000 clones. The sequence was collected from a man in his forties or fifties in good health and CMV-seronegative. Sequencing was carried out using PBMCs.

In DNA, the CDR3 is TGTGCCAGCAGCCTCGGGACTAGCGGGAGAGGGGATACGCAGTATTTT. Protein: CASSLGTSGRGDTQYF. The V gene is TRBV9, the J gene TRBJ2-3, with 14 bases identical to TRBD2. The V gene's germline CDR1 is SGDLS and CDR2 YYNGEE. The length of the CDR3 is 16 residues. Unmatched junction bases numbered 7, after V lost 4 bases and J lost 6 bases.